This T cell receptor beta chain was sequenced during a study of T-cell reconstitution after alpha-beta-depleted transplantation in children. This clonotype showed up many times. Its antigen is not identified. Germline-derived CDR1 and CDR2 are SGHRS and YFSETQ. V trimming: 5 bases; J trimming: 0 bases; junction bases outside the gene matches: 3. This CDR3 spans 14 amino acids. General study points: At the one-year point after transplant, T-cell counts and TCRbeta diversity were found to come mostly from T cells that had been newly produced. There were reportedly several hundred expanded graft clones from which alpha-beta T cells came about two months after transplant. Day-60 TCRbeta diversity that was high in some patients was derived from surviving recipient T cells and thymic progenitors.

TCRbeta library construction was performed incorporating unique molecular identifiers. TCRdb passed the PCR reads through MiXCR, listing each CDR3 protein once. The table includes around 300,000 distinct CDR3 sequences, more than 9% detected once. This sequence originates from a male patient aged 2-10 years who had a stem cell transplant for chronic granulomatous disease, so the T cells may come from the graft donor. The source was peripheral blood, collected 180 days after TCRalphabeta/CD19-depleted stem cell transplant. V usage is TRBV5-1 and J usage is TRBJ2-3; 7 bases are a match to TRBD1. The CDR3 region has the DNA TGCGCCAGCAGGGGACAGCTTAGCACAGATACGCAGTATTTT. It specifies CASRGQLSTDTQYF. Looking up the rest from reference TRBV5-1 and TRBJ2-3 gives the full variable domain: KAGVTQTPRYLIKTRGQQVTLSCSPISGHRSVSWYQQTPGQGLQFLFEYFSETQRNKGNFPGRFSGRQFSNSRSEMNVSTLELGDSALYLCASRGQLSTDTQYFGPGTRLTVL.